This T cell receptor beta chain came from a study of OX40 agonist ivuxolimab in advanced cancers. Whole-study context: Patients with prior anti-PD-1, anti-PD-L1 or anti-CTLA-4 therapy were eligible; roughly 40% had some. Broader study findings: Expanded clones were, on average, more numerous in CD8+ T cells than in CD4+. What antigens the expanded peripheral T cells recognized was never established.

Patients were ruled out by autoimmune disease history or systemic immunosuppression. Assay used: immunoSEQ multiplex PCR; TCRdb lists only in-frame clones, some missing. The sample lists 55,000 to 95,000 clones; 88% were seen once. To note about this clone: Its target is not known.

Germline CDR1 reads SEHNR; CDR2 reads FQNEAQ (reference sequence). The CDR3 has 13 residues. The V end lost 5 bases, the J end lost 4 bases, and 11 bases lay between the germline ends. The receptor was isolated from an adult with an advanced solid tumor such as melanoma, head and neck, liver or kidney cancer. This chain links TRBV7-9 with TRBJ1-2; tentatively, D is TRBD1 (6 bases). The source material was CD4+ or CD8+ T cells sorted from blood, sampled in a trial of the OX40 agonist ivuxolimab. CDR3 amino acids: CASSPDRSYGYTF. CDR3 nucleotide sequence: TGTGCCAGCAGCCCTGACAGGAGCTATGGCTACACCTTC.